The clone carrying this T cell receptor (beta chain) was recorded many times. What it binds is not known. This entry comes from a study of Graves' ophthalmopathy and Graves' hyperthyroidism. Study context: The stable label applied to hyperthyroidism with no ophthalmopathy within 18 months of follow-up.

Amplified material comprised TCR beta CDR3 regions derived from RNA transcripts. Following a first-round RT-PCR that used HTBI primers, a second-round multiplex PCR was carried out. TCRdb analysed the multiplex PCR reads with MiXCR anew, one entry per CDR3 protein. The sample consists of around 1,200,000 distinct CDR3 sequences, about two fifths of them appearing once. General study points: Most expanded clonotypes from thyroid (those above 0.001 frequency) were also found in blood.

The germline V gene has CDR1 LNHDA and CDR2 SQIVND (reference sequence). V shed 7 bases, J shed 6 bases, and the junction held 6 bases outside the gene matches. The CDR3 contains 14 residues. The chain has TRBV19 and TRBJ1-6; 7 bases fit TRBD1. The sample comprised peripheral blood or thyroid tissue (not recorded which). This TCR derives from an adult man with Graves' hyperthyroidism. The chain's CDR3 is CASKSAGGNSPLHF. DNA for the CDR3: TGTGCCAGTAAATCTGCAGGGGGTAATTCACCCCTCCACTTT.